One and the same sample provided the 5 T cell receptor beta chains below, sequenced in a study of T cells expressing NK-cell markers. One entry per CDR3 protein, without DNA, is what TCRdb gives after re-calling the 5' RACE reads. The sample features about 450,000 distinct CDR3 sequences, with 7.3% in its top ten. Specimen: blood T cells: a sorted CD56 or NKG2C T cell subset, CD4+ or CD8+ T cells, or bulk PBMC T cells (not recorded which). These receptors were collected from a woman aged 18-69 years in good health.

The gene calls are TRBV12-3 or TRBV12-4 and TRBJ1-1. The CDR3 loop spans 12 amino acids. The CDR3 loop reads CASSSRDTEAFF.

The CDR3 loop is CAISPGTTNEKLFF. The J gene is TRBJ1-4, the V gene TRBV10-3; lacking DNA, the TRBD1 call made by TCRdb goes unchecked. Per the germline V gene, CDR1 is ENHRY and CDR2 is SYGVKD. CDR3 length: 14 amino acids.

J is TRBJ2-7 and V is TRBV6-2 or TRBV6-3; TCRdb gives TRBD2 as the D gene, but with no DNA this cannot be confirmed. CDR1 and CDR2 (germline): MNHEY, SVGEGT. CDR3 size: 13 residues. CDR3 loop: CASSSLWPYEQYF.

This chain uses TRBV4-3 with TRBJ1-1. The CDR3 has 16 amino acids. CDR1 is LGHNA, CDR2 YSLEER, per germline. The chain's CDR3 is CASSQDLGNMNTEAFF.

The chain uses TRBV7-2 and TRBJ2-1; lacking DNA, the TRBD1 call made by TCRdb goes unchecked. This CDR3 has 15 amino acids. Germline CDR1 SGHTA, CDR2 FQGNSA. The CDR3 protein is CASSFSGGAENEQFF.